The T cell receptor (beta chain) under discussion was sequenced for a study of T cell changes during pregnancy in multiple sclerosis (dated by TCRdb to between 2018 and 2021). Study-level background: In women with multiple sclerosis, the researchers looked at how the T cell repertoire shifted as pregnancy progressed.

Preparation of the library involved the immunoSEQ multiplex PCR assay. This immuneACCESS table, as held by TCRdb, lists in-frame sequences with V and J called but not all clones. Of the missing ones, under half trace to an unresolved V gene in checked studies; the others have no known cause. Across this sample there are approximately 74,000 clones, with 92% seen only once. Less than 2.5% of the sample lies in the top ten. A remark on this clone: Its antigen remains undetermined. Within one base of it there is no much larger clone, and no base qualities were kept.

Sequences MNHEY (CDR1) and SMNVEV (CDR2) are obtained from the germline V gene (reference sequence). Cut back by 5 bases and 0 bases, the V and J ends lie 11 bases apart. From cysteine to phenylalanine, the CDR3 is 15 amino acids long. Only the CDR3 DNA stays, 45 bases, in frame from base 1. The input for sequencing was peripheral blood, taken before pregnancy. The chain uses TRBV27 and TRBJ2-1, and possibly TRBD1, on 6 matching bases. The source is a female donor with multiple sclerosis, enrolled in a pregnancy study. For the CDR3, the sequence is CASSHRTVSYNEQFF. The DNA reads as follows: TGTGCCAGCAGTCACCGGACAGTCTCCTACAATGAGCAGTTCTTC.